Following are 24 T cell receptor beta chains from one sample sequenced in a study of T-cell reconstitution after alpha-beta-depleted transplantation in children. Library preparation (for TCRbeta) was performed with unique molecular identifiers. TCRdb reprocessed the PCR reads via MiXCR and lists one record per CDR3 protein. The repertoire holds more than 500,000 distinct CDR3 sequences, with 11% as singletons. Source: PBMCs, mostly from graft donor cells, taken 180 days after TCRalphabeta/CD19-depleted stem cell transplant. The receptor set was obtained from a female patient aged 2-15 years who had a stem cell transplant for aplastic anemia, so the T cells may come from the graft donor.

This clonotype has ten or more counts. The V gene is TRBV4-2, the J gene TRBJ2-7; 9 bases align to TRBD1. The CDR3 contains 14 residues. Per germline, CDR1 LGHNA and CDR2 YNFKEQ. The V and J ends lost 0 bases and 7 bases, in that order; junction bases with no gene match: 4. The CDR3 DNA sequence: TGTGCCAGCAGCCAAGAGAGGACAGGGGATGAGCAGTACTTC. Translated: CASSQERTGDEQYF.

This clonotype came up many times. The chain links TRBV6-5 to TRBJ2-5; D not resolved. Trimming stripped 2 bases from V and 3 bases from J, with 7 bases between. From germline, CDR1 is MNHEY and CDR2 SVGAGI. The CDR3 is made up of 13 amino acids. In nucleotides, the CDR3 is TGTGCCAGCAGTTACCCTAGGGAAGAGACCCAGTACTTC. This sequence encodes CASSYPREETQYF.

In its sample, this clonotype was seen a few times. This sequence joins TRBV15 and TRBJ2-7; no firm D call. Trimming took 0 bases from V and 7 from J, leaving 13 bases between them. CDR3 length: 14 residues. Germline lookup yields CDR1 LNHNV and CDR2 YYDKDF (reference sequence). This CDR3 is CATSRDNRVEEQYF. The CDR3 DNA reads TGTGCCACCAGCAGAGATAATCGGGTAGAAGAGCAGTACTTC. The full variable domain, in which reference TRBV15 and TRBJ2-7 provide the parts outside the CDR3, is DAMVIQNPRYQVTQFGKPVTLSCSQTLNHNVMYWYQQKSSQAPKLLFHYYDKDFNNEADTPDNFQSRRPNTSFCFLDIRSPGLGDTAMYLCATSRDNRVEEQYFGPGTRLTVT.

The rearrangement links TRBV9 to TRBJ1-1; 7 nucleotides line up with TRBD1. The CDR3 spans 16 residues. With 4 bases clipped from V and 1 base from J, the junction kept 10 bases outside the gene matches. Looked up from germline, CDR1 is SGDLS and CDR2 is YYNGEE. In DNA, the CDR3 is TGTGCCAGCAGCTACGATCAAACAGGGGCGAACACTGAAGCTTTCTTT. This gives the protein CASSYDQTGANTEAFF. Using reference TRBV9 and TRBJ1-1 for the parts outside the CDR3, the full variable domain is DSGVTQTPKHLITATGQRVTLRCSPRSGDLSVYWYQQSLDQGLQFLIQYYNGEERAKGNILERFSAQQFPDLHSELNLSSLELGDSALYFCASSYDQTGANTEAFFGQGTRLTVV.

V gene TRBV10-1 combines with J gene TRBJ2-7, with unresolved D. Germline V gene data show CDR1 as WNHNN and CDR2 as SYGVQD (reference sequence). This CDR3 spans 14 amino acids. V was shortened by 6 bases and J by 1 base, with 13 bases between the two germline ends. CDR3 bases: TGCGCCAGCAGCCCCGGTGGCGGATCCTACGAGCAGTACGTC. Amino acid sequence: CASSPGGGSYEQYV.

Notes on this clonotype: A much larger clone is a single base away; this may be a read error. CDR3 amino acids: CSAGAPSGSTDTQYF. Written as DNA, the CDR3 is TGCAGTGCTGGGGCACCTAGCGGGAGCACAGATACGCAGTATTTT. The V call is TRBV20-1, the J call TRBJ2-3; 8 nucleotides agree with TRBD2. The CDR3 sequence is 15 residues long. From germline, CDR1 is DFQATT and CDR2 SNEGSKA (reference sequence). J was trimmed by 0 bases and V by 5 bases; bases with no gene match: 7.

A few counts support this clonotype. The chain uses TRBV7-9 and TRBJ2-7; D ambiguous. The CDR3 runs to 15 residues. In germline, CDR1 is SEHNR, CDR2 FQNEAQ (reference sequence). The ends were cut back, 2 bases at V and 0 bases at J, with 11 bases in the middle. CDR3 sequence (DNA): TGTGCCAGCAGCTTACTGGCTTTCAGCTCCTACGAGCAGTACTTC. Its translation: CASSLLAFSSYEQYF. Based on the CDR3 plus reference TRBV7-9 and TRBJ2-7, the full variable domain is DTGVSQNPRHKITKRGQNVTFRCDPISEHNRLYWYRQTLGQGPEFLTYFQNEAQLEKSRLLSDRFSAERPKGSFSTLEIQRTEQGDSAMYLCASSLLAFSSYEQYFGPGTRLTVT.

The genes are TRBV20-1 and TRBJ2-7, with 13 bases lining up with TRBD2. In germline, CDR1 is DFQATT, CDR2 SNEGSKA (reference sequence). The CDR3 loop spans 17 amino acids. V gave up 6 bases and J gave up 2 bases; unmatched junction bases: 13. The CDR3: CSATGLAGTGVTYEQYF. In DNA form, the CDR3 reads TGCAGTGCCACGGGACTAGCGGGGACAGGGGTTACCTACGAGCAGTACTTC.

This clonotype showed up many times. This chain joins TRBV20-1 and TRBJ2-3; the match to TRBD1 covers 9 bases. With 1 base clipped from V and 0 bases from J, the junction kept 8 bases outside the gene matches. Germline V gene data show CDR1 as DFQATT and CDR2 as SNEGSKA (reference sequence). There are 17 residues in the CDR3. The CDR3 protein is CSARGGQGPTSTDTQYF. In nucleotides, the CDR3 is TGCAGTGCTAGAGGAGGACAGGGGCCCACTAGCACAGATACGCAGTATTTT.

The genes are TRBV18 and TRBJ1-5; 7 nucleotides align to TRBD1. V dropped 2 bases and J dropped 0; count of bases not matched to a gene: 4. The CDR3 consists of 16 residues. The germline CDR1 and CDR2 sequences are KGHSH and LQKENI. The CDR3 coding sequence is TGTGCCAGCTCACCAAGACAGGGTCCTAGCAATCAGCCCCAGCATTTT. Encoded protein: CASSPRQGPSNQPQHF.

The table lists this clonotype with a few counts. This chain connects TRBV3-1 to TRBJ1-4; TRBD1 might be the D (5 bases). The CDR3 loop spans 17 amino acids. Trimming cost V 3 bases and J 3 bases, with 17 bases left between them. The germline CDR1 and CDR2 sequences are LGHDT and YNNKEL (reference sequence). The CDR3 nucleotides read TGTGCCAGCAGCCATGGAGCCGGGGCAGGCCCTAATGAAAAACTGTTTTTT. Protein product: CASSHGAGAGPNEKLFF. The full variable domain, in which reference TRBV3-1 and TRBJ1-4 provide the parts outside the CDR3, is DTAVSQTPKYLVTQMGNDKSIKCEQNLGHDTMYWYKQDSKKFLKIMFSYNNKELIINETVPNRFSPKSPDKAHLNLHINSLELGDSAVYFCASSHGAGAGPNEKLFFGSGTQLSVL.

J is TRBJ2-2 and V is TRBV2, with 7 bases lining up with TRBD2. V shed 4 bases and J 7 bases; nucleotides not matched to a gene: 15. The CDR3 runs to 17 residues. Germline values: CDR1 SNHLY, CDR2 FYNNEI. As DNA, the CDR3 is TGTGCCAGCAGTGCTTTTCGGTCGAAACTAGCGTTCGGGGAGCTGTTTTTT. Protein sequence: CASSAFRSKLAFGELFF.

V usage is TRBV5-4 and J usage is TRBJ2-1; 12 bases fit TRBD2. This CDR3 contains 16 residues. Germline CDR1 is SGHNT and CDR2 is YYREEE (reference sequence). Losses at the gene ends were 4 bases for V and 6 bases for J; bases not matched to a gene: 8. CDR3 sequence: CASSRRTSGIINEQFF. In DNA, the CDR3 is TGTGCCAGCAGCCGCCGGACTAGCGGGATAATCAATGAGCAGTTCTTC. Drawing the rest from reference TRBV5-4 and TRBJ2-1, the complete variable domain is ETGVTQSPTHLIKTRGQQVTLRCSSQSGHNTVSWYQQALGQGPQFIFQYYREEENGRGNFPPRFSGLQFPNYSSELNVNALELDDSALYLCASSRRTSGIINEQFFGPGTRLTVL.

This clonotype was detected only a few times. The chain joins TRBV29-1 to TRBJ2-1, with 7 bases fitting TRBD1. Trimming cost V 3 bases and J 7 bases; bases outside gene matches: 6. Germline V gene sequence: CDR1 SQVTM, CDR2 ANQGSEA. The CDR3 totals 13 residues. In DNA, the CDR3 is TGCAGCGTTGATCGGGACAGTTTGAATGAGCAGTTCTTC. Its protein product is CSVDRDSLNEQFF.

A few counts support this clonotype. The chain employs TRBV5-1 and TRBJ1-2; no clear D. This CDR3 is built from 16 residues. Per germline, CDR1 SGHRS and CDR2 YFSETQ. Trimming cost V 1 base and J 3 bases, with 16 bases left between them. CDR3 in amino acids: CASSLSRQSLDYGYTF. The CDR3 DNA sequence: TGCGCCAGCAGCTTGTCTCGGCAGTCCTTGGACTATGGCTACACCTTC.

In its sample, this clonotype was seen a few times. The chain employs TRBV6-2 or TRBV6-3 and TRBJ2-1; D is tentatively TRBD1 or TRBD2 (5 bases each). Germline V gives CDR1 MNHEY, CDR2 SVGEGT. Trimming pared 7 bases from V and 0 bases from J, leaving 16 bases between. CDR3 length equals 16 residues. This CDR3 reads CASTPSWGSSYNEQFF. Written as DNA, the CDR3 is TGTGCCAGCACCCCATCCTGGGGGAGCTCCTACAATGAGCAGTTCTTC.

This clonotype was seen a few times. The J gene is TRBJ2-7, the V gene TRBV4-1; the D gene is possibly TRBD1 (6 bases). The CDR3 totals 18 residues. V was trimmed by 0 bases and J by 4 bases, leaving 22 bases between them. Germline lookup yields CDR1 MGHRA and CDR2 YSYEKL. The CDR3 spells CASSQDAIPDSFRYEQYF. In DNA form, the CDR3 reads TGCGCCAGCAGCCAAGATGCCATACCGGACAGCTTTAGGTACGAGCAGTACTTC.

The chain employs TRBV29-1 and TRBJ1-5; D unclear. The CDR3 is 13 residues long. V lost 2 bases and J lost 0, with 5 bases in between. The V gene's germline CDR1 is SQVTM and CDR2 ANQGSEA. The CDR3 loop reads CSVEQTSNQPQHF. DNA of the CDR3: TGCAGCGTTGAACAGACTAGCAATCAGCCCCAGCATTTT.

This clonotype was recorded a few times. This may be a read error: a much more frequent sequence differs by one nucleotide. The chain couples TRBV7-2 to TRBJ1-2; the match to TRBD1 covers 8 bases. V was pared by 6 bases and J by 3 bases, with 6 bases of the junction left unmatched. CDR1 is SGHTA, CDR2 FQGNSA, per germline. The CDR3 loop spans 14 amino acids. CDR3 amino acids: CASSLDRDDYGYTF. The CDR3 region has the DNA TGTGCCAGCAGTTTGGACAGGGATGACTATGGCTACACCTTC. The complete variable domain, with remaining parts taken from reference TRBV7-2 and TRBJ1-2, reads GAGVSQSPSNKVTEKGKDVELRCDPISGHTALYWYRQSLGQGLEFLIYFQGNSAPDKSGLPSDRFSAERTGGSVSTLTIQRTQQEDSAVYLCASSLDRDDYGYTFGSGTRLTVV.

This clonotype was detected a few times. CDR3 DNA sequence: TGCGCCAGCAGTGAAAAGCGGGAGGGCCTAAATACGCAGTATTTT. The encoded protein is CASSEKREGLNTQYF. The chain has TRBV10-1 and TRBJ2-3; 10 bases are a match to TRBD2. The CDR3 runs to 15 residues. Germline CDR1 reads WNHNN; CDR2 reads SYGVQD (reference sequence). With 3 bases clipped from V and 7 bases from J, the junction kept 7 bases outside the gene matches.

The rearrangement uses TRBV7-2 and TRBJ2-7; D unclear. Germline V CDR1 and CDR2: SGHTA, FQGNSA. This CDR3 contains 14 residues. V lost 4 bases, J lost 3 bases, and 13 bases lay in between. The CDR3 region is CASSSVFVGYEQYF. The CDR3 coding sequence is TGTGCCAGCAGCTCGGTCTTTGTCGGCTACGAGCAGTACTTC.

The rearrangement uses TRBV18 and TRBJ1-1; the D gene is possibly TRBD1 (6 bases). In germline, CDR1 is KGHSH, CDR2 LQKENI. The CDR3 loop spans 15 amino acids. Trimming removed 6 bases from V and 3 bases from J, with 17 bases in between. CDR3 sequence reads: CASSPPGVPHTEAFF. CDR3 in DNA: TGTGCCAGCTCCCCCCCAGGGGTCCCACACACTGAAGCTTTCTTT.

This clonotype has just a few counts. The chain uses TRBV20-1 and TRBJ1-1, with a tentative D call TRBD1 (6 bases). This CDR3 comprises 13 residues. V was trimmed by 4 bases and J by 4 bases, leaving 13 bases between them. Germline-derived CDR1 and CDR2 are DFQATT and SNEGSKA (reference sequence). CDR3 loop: CSAIIGGITEAFF. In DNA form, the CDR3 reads TGCAGTGCTATAATAGGGGGGATCACTGAAGCTTTCTTT.

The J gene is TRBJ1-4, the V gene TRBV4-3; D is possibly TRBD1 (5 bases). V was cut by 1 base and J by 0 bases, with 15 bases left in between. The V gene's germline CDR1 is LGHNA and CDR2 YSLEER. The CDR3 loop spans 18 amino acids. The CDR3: CASSQGATVGATNEKLFF. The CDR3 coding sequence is TGCGCCAGCAGCCAAGGAGCCACGGTGGGGGCAACTAATGAAAAACTGTTTTTT.